The 31 T cell receptor beta chains in this list originate from one sample, sequenced in a study of blood T cell repertoires in COVID-19 (dated by TCRdb to 2020 to 2022). The method was the immunoSEQ multiplex PCR assay. TCRdb limited this immuneACCESS table to in-frame rearrangements with V and J called. A share of clones is missing; checked studies link under half to unresolved V genes, and the rest is unexplained. The sample profile shows approximately 100,000 clones; around 87% of them were found once. The ten largest make up roughly 10% of the sample. Sequencing was carried out using peripheral blood. Source of these receptors: a woman in her thirties with acute or convalescent COVID-19.

The chain has TRBV9 and TRBJ1-3; no clear D gene. The CDR3 extends over 14 amino acids. V was shortened by 7 bases and J by 0 bases, with 11 bases between the two germline ends. Germline values: CDR1 SGDLS, CDR2 YYNGEE. The CDR3 coding sequence is TGTGCCAGCGCGGGCGTAAGCTCTGGAAACACCATATATTTT. The encoded protein is CASAGVSSGNTIYF. The full variable domain, with the rest looked up from reference TRBV9 and TRBJ1-3, is DSGVTQTPKHLITATGQRVTLRCSPRSGDLSVYWYQQSLDQGLQFLIQYYNGEERAKGNILERFSAQQFPDLHSELNLSSLELGDSALYFCASAGVSSGNTIYFGEGSWLTVV.

This clone has only a few counts. This chain links TRBV19 with TRBJ1-1, with 7 bases that match TRBD1. The ends lost 5 bases at V and 1 base at J; junction bases unmatched: 10. The CDR3 has 16 residues. Germline values: CDR1 LNHDA, CDR2 SQIVND (reference sequence). The chain's CDR3 is CASSPNVGQANTEAFF. The CDR3 coding sequence is TGTGCCAGTAGTCCCAACGTCGGACAGGCGAACACTGAAGCTTTCTTT.

V gene TRBV24-1 combines with J gene TRBJ2-1, with 14 bases that match TRBD2. CDR1 KGHDR and CDR2 SFDVKD come from the germline V gene. Germline trimming cut 6 bases from V and 10 bases from J; bases unmatched to any gene: 16. This CDR3 is built from 18 residues. CDR3 nucleotides: TGTGCCACCAGTTTAAGTTCACCGGGACTAGCGGGGGATGGGGAGCAGTTCTTC. This sequence encodes CATSLSSPGLAGDGEQFF.

The chain has TRBV27 and TRBJ2-2, with 11 positions matching TRBD2. The CDR3 sequence is 15 residues long. The germline CDR1 and CDR2 sequences are MNHEY and SMNVEV (reference sequence). Losses at the gene ends were 8 bases for V and 7 bases for J; bases not matched to a gene: 9. CDR3 coding DNA: TGTGCCAGCGCCCGACCGGGACTAGCGGTCGGGGAGCTGTTTTTT. Amino acids: CASARPGLAVGELFF.

The J gene is TRBJ2-2, the V gene TRBV7-2; no firm D call. Germline V lookup: CDR1 SGHTA, CDR2 FQGNSA. The V and J ends lost 3 bases and 6 bases respectively, with 8 bases between them. The CDR3 covers 13 residues. CDR3 nucleotides: TGTGCCAGCAGCTTGCAGGCGTCCGGGGAGCTGTTTTTT. Its protein product is CASSLQASGELFF.

There are a few counts of this clone. The gene calls are TRBV18 and TRBJ2-7, with D tentatively TRBD1 (5 bases). The CDR3 sequence is 13 residues long. With 1 base removed from V and 7 bases from J, the gap between germline ends came to 11 bases. The germline V gene has CDR1 KGHSH and CDR2 LQKENI. The CDR3 is CASSPQRSGEQYF. DNA of the CDR3: TGTGCCAGCTCACCACAGAGGTCAGGGGAGCAGTACTTC. Combining the CDR3 with reference TRBV18 and TRBJ2-7 gives the whole variable domain NAGVMQNPRHLVRRRGQEARLRCSPMKGHSHVYWYRQLPEEGLKFMVYLQKENIIDESGMPKERFSAEFPKEGPSILRIQQVVRGDSAAYFCASSPQRSGEQYFGPGTRLTVT.

This chain uses TRBV7-9 with TRBJ2-3; 7 bases line up with TRBD1. From germline, CDR1 is SEHNR and CDR2 FQNEAQ (reference sequence). The CDR3 extends over 16 amino acids. Losses at the gene ends were 5 bases for V and 0 bases for J; bases not matched to a gene: 8. The CDR3 region is CASSHPPGQSTDTQYF. The CDR3 nucleotides are TGTGCCAGCAGCCACCCCCCGGGACAGAGCACAGATACGCAGTATTTT.

The chain couples TRBV3-1 (or the pseudogene TRBV3-2) to TRBJ1-2; weak D call: TRBD1 (6 bases). Germline values: CDR1 LGHDT, CDR2 YNNKEL (reference sequence). The CDR3 loop spans 19 amino acids. The V end was cut by 3 bases, the J end by 1 base, with 24 bases between. CDR3 in DNA: TGTGCCAGCAGCCAGGACTCGTACAGGGTGGGACGATATAACTATGGCTACACCTTC. Protein product: CASSQDSYRVGRYNYGYTF.

The sample holds one count of this clone. The V gene is TRBV19, the J gene TRBJ1-5; the match to TRBD1 covers 7 bases. The CDR3 has 16 residues. Trimming took 2 bases from V and 1 from J; bases not matched to a gene: 5. Germline CDR1 and CDR2: LNHDA and SQIVND (reference sequence). The CDR3 here is CASSISRGLSNQPQHF. The CDR3 nucleotides read TGTGCCAGTAGTATAAGCAGGGGGTTGAGCAATCAGCCCCAGCATTTT.

V gene TRBV7-3 combines with J gene TRBJ2-1, with D unclear. Germline CDR1 reads SGHTA; CDR2 reads FQGTGA. This CDR3 spans 12 amino acids. The germline V and J ends were trimmed by 0 bases and 6 bases, with 3 bases remaining between them. The CDR3 DNA is TGTGCCAGCAGCTTAACTAGCAATGAGCAGTTCTTC. This sequence encodes CASSLTSNEQFF.

The chain couples TRBV5-6 to TRBJ2-1; D is undetermined. V lost 0 bases to trimming and J lost 8 bases, with 9 bases between them. The CDR3 is 13 residues long. Germline assignment: CDR1 SGHDT and CDR2 YYEEEE. The CDR3 sequence is CASSLGVSDEQFF. In DNA, the CDR3 is TGTGCCAGCAGCTTGGGTGTAAGCGATGAGCAGTTCTTC.

This chain connects TRBV27 to TRBJ2-7; no clear D gene. The CDR3 has 13 amino acids. Germline values: CDR1 MNHEY, CDR2 SMNVEV (reference sequence). V dropped 2 bases and J dropped 9 bases, with 14 bases sitting between them. This CDR3 is CASSLEAGVGQYF. The CDR3 coding sequence is TGTGCCAGCAGTTTAGAAGCTGGAGTAGGGCAGTACTTC.

V gene TRBV7-2 combines with J gene TRBJ2-1; D is uncertain. Germline V gene lookup returns CDR1 SGHTA and CDR2 FQGNSA. CDR3 size: 15 residues. V lost 1 base and J 5 bases, leaving 12 bases between the germline ends. CDR3: CASSLGGRIDNEQFF. In nucleotides, the CDR3 is TGTGCCAGCAGCTTAGGAGGTCGAATCGACAATGAGCAGTTCTTC.

This clone was seen a handful of times. The chain couples TRBV25-1 to TRBJ2-3, with 9 bases lining up with TRBD2. This CDR3 contains 16 residues. J lost 1 base, V lost 4 bases, and 6 bases had no gene match. Germline assignment: CDR1 MGHDK and CDR2 SYGVNS. CDR3 loop: CASSASSGERTDTQYF. CDR3 DNA: TGTGCCAGCAGTGCTTCTAGCGGGGAGCGCACAGATACGCAGTATTTT.

V gene TRBV30 combines with J gene TRBJ2-7; perhaps TRBD2 as D (5 bases). Germline loops: CDR1 GTSNPN, CDR2 SVGIG (reference sequence). The CDR3 contains 13 residues. V was clipped by 3 bases and J by 2 bases, with 11 bases between them. CDR3: CAWSFGGTYEQYF. CDR3 coding DNA: TGTGCCTGGAGCTTCGGAGGAACCTACGAGCAGTACTTC.

V is TRBV4-1 and J is TRBJ1-1; TRBD1 agrees at 8 bases. Germline CDR1 is MGHRA and CDR2 is YSYEKL. This CDR3 contains 14 residues. Trimming removed 4 bases from V and 7 bases from J; junction bases left unmatched: 8. The CDR3 reads CASSRDRGTDEAFF. The CDR3, as DNA: TGCGCCAGCAGCCGTGACAGGGGTACCGATGAAGCTTTCTTT.

The chain is built from TRBV7-9 and TRBJ2-2; D is possibly TRBD2 (6 bases). From germline, CDR1 is SEHNR and CDR2 FQNEAQ (reference sequence). CDR3 length equals 15 residues. The V end lost 7 bases, the J end lost 0 bases, and 12 bases lay between the germline ends. CDR3 residues: CASTWGTANTGELFF. The CDR3 region has the DNA TGTGCCAGCACCTGGGGGACTGCGAACACCGGGGAGCTGTTTTTT.

The chain has TRBV11-1 and TRBJ1-1, with 8 positions matching TRBD1. This CDR3 is 15 amino acids long. Germline V lookup: CDR1 SGHAT, CDR2 FQDESV (reference sequence). Germline trimming cut 6 bases from V and 4 bases from J; bases unmatched to any gene: 10. The CDR3 nucleotides read TGTGCCAGCAGGAATAGACAGGGGTTGAGCACTGAAGCTTTCTTT. Residues: CASRNRQGLSTEAFF.

This chain joins TRBV28 and TRBJ1-5; 8 bases are a match to TRBD1. V trimming: 5 bases; J trimming: 3 bases; junction bases outside the gene matches: 15. CDR1 is MDHEN, CDR2 SYDVKM, per germline. The CDR3 has 18 amino acids. CDR3 sequence reads: CASSPLLVGQGNNQPQHF. The CDR3 region has the DNA TGTGCCAGCAGTCCCTTATTGGTAGGACAGGGCAACAATCAGCCCCAGCATTTT.

This chain connects TRBV27 to TRBJ2-2; D possibly corresponds to TRBD2 (6 bases). Germline V gene data show CDR1 as MNHEY and CDR2 as SMNVEV (reference sequence). The CDR3 has 16 amino acids. Trimming left V 10 bases short and J 0 bases short, with 18 bases between. CDR3 DNA: TGTGCCAACACCGAAACCGGGACTCCGAACACCGGGGAGCTGTTTTTT. Translating gives CANTETGTPNTGELFF.

J is TRBJ1-6 and V is TRBV2, with D perhaps matching TRBD1 (6 bases). Between the trimmed V and J ends, which lost 8 bases and 6 bases, there was a span of 14 bases. Germline V gives CDR1 SNHLY, CDR2 FYNNEI. This CDR3 is 14 amino acids long. Here the CDR3 reads CASSWDKGNSPLHF. CDR3 coding DNA: TGTGCCAGCTCCTGGGACAAGGGTAATTCACCCCTCCACTTT.

The rearrangement uses TRBV28 and TRBJ1-2; the D gene is possibly TRBD1 (5 bases). The V and J ends lost 5 bases and 2 bases respectively, with 12 bases between them. Germline CDR1 and CDR2: MDHEN and SYDVKM. The CDR3 consists of 14 residues. This chain's CDR3 is CASSLTASNYGYTF. The CDR3 nucleotides are TGTGCCAGCAGTCTGACAGCCTCGAACTATGGCTACACCTTC.

The chain is built from TRBV10-1 and TRBJ2-7; perhaps TRBD1 as D (5 bases). The CDR3 contains 13 residues. V was clipped by 2 bases and J by 11 bases, with 16 bases between them. The V gene's germline CDR1 is WNHNN and CDR2 SYGVQD (reference sequence). CDR3 amino acids: CASSETPGQGEYF. The CDR3 bases are TGCGCCAGCAGTGAGACGCCGGGCCAAGGGGAGTACTTC.

This clone appeared a few times. The V gene is TRBV7-8, the J gene TRBJ2-7; D not resolved. Trimming removed 4 bases from V and 0 bases from J, with 10 bases in between. The CDR3 consists of 14 residues. The germline CDR1 and CDR2 sequences are SGHVS and FQNEAQ. Here the CDR3 DNA reads TGTGCCAGCAGCTACCCAGGAAGCTCCTACGAGCAGTACTTC. This codes for CASSYPGSSYEQYF. The variable domain in full, completed from reference TRBV7-8 and TRBJ2-7, reads GAGVSQSPRYKVAKRGQDVALRCDPISGHVSLFWYQQALGQGPEFLTYFQNEAQLDKSGLPSDRFFAERPEGSVSTLKIQRTQQEDSAVYLCASSYPGSSYEQYFGPGTRLTVT.

The chain combines TRBV5-6 with TRBJ2-2; a possible D gene is TRBD2 (5 bases). V shed 4 bases and J shed 2 bases, with 12 bases lying between them. The CDR3 totals 15 residues. Germline V CDR1 and CDR2: SGHDT, YYEEEE. This CDR3 is CASSPRESNTGELFF. The CDR3 DNA reads TGTGCCAGCAGCCCGAGGGAGTCAAACACCGGGGAGCTGTTTTTT.

J is TRBJ1-6 and V is TRBV28; possibly TRBD1 for D (6 bases). Germline V gives CDR1 MDHEN, CDR2 SYDVKM. The CDR3 is 16 amino acids. V was trimmed by 5 bases and J by 0 bases, leaving 11 bases between them. CDR3 sequence (DNA): TGTGCCAGCAGTGCAGGGGTAAGCTCCTATAATTCACCCCTCCACTTT. Translating it yields CASSAGVSSYNSPLHF.

V usage is TRBV11-2 and J usage is TRBJ2-1; 9 bases agree with TRBD2. Trimming removed 5 bases from V and 7 bases from J; junction bases left unmatched: 9. The CDR3 loop spans 15 amino acids. Germline lookup yields CDR1 SGHAT and CDR2 FQNNGV. In nucleotides, the CDR3 is TGTGCCAGCAGCCACACTAGCGGGCCTAGGAATGAGCAGTTCTTC. Translating gives CASSHTSGPRNEQFF.

V is TRBV6-5 and J is TRBJ1-5; the D gene is possibly TRBD1 (6 bases). V lost 0 bases, J lost 4 bases, and 10 bases lay in between. Germline lookup yields CDR1 MNHEY and CDR2 SVGAGI. This CDR3 is built from 15 residues. The CDR3 DNA is TGTGCCAGCAGTTACTCGATAGGGACAAATCAGCCCCAGCATTTT. Residues: CASSYSIGTNQPQHF.

The rearrangement joins TRBV9 to TRBJ1-1; 10 bases agree with TRBD1. The CDR3 loop spans 15 amino acids. The V gene end was trimmed by 3 bases and the J gene end by 5 bases; junction bases not matched to a gene: 7. The germline gives CDR1 SGDLS, CDR2 YYNGEE. CDR3 coding DNA: TGTGCCAGCAGCGGGGGACAGGGGTGGATGACTGAAGCTTTCTTT. Protein: CASSGGQGWMTEAFF.

The chain links TRBV27 to TRBJ2-7; D ambiguous. The V end lost 2 bases, the J end lost 0 bases, and 11 bases lay between the germline ends. CDR3 length: 15 amino acids. Germline-derived CDR1 and CDR2 are MNHEY and SMNVEV (reference sequence). CDR3 amino acids: CASSLKAGPSYEQYF. The CDR3 DNA sequence: TGTGCCAGCAGTTTAAAGGCAGGCCCCTCCTACGAGCAGTACTTC.

V usage is TRBV28 and J usage is TRBJ1-1; 8 positions match TRBD1. Germline V gives CDR1 MDHEN, CDR2 SYDVKM. The CDR3 is 15 residues long. J gave up 4 bases and V 3 bases, and 7 bases lay outside the gene matches. The CDR3 here is CASSFSDRDGTEAFF. The CDR3, as DNA: TGTGCCAGCAGTTTCTCGGACAGGGATGGCACTGAAGCTTTCTTT.